The present entry profiles one T cell receptor beta chain with its context. Its antigen is currently unknown. Every donor was a healthy person donating bone marrow. The data derive from a study of cytomegalovirus exposure and HLA in healthy donors. Broader study findings: A later analysis by the authors found several of the most significant clusters apparently linked to common viral pathogens. Further analysis, carried out later, found HLA-associated TCR beta chains more clonally expanded than equally common other chains.

Both 60 Vbeta primers and 13 Jbeta primers went into the PCR. TCRdb's copy holds only in-frame clones and misses some; the assay was immunoSEQ multiplex PCR. The table records more than 100,000 clones, roughly 77% of them present only once. This sequence was found in a woman between 18 and 29 years old in good health and CMV-seropositive. Source material: PBMCs.

In DNA form, the CDR3 reads TGTGCCAGTAGTAATTACCCCCGGGACAGCAACTATGGCTACACCTTC. This gives the protein CASSNYPRDSNYGYTF. The chain couples TRBV19 to TRBJ1-2; 7 bases match TRBD1. CDR1 and CDR2 (germline): LNHDA, SQIVND (reference sequence). The CDR3 has 16 residues. The junction had 10 bases not matched to a gene; V was cut back by 4 bases and J by 2 bases.